Shown below are 28 T cell receptor beta chains from a single sample sequenced in a study of spatial heterogeneity in lung cancer. Time point denoted: sample taken at primary tumor resection. Antigens for these TCRs are unknown. TCRdb fed the 5' RACE reads into MiXCR, producing one record per CDR3 protein. The sample records about 18,000 distinct CDR3 sequences, around 6.9% being singletons. Study outcomes and limitations: How many expanded intratumoral alpha and beta TCRs were present tracked the tumor mutation count, which was a count of nonsynonymous mutations.

The sequences come from lung tumor tissue, collected at surgery. Source of these receptors: a male donor with early-stage non-small cell lung cancer.

This clonotype was seen a handful of times. V usage is TRBV9 and J usage is TRBJ2-7, with 11 nucleotides matching TRBD1. V lost 8 bases, J lost 2 bases, and 15 bases stayed unmatched. The length of the CDR3 is 17 residues. Germline V gives CDR1 SGDLS, CDR2 YYNGEE. In DNA form, the CDR3 reads TGTGCCAGGACGGGGACAGGGGGTTCTCCAGAAGCCTACGAGCAGTACTTC. The encoded protein is CARTGTGGSPEAYEQYF.

In its sample, this clonotype ranks as medium-sized. The rearrangement uses TRBV5-1 and TRBJ1-5; 10 bases fit TRBD1. Trimming cost V 4 bases and J 7 bases; bases outside gene matches: 5. This CDR3 contains 14 residues. The germline gives CDR1 SGHRS, CDR2 YFSETQ. CDR3 protein: CASSQTGGRQPQHF. For the CDR3, the DNA is TGCGCCAGCAGCCAGACAGGGGGCAGGCAGCCCCAGCATTTT. Drawing the rest from reference TRBV5-1 and TRBJ1-5, the complete variable domain is KAGVTQTPRYLIKTRGQQVTLSCSPISGHRSVSWYQQTPGQGLQFLFEYFSETQRNKGNFPGRFSGRQFSNSRSEMNVSTLELGDSALYLCASSQTGGRQPQHFGDGTRLSIL.

This clonotype was seen repeatedly, ten times or more. The chain employs TRBV28 and TRBJ1-4; 7 bases are a match to TRBD1. J lost 5 bases, V lost 2 bases, and 8 bases had no gene match. The CDR3 covers 16 residues. From germline, CDR1 is MDHEN and CDR2 SYDVKM. DNA of the CDR3: TGTGCCAGCAGTTTACGTCCGGGACAGAAAAATGAAAAACTGTTTTTT. This encodes CASSLRPGQKNEKLFF.

This clonotype qualifies as medium-sized. This chain links TRBV12-3 or TRBV12-4 with TRBJ1-2; 7 nucleotides agree with TRBD1. The length of the CDR3 is 15 residues. Trimming cost V 2 bases and J 8 bases; bases outside gene matches: 11. The CDR3, as DNA: TGTGCCAGCAGTTTAACACTTACAGGGGAGGACGGCTACACCTTC. Protein: CASSLTLTGEDGYTF.

This clonotype was counted only a few times. The chain links TRBV6-1 to TRBJ2-5, with D hard to call. CDR3 size: 13 residues. Germline V gene sequence: CDR1 MNHNS, CDR2 SASEGT. V was clipped by 4 bases and J by 1 base, with 7 bases between them. CDR3 region: CASSVVVQETQYF. Here the CDR3 DNA reads TGTGCCAGCAGTGTTGTGGTCCAAGAGACCCAGTACTTC.

The sample holds many counts of this clonotype. The chain couples TRBV29-1 to TRBJ1-1; D unclear. CDR3 size: 16 residues. V gave up 4 bases and J gave up 0 bases, with 18 bases separating them. Germline V gene data show CDR1 as SQVTM and CDR2 as ANQGSEA. CDR3 residues: CSVARAGLAMNTEAFF. CDR3 sequence (DNA): TGCAGCGTTGCGAGGGCAGGTCTCGCTATGAACACTGAAGCTTTCTTT.

This clonotype came up many times. This chain connects TRBV7-2 to TRBJ1-6; a possible D gene is TRBD1 (5 bases). The CDR3 contains 15 residues. Germline CDR1 reads SGHTA; CDR2 reads FQGNSA. V lost 5 bases to trimming and J lost 13 bases, with 21 bases between them. CDR3 bases: TGTGCCAGCAGCCCCCTGGGAGGGACTCCCTCGCCCCTCCACTTT. Its translation is CASSPLGGTPSPLHF.

This clonotype appeared a few times. The gene calls are TRBV29-1 and TRBJ1-5; D remains ambiguous. Germline CDR1 and CDR2: SQVTM and ANQGSEA. There are 10 residues in the CDR3. V lost 5 bases and J lost 7, with 6 bases in between. For the CDR3, the DNA is TGCAGCGTTAACGCACAGCCCCAGCATTTT. Protein: CSVNAQPQHF.

The sample holds a few counts of this clonotype. The chain uses TRBV27 and TRBJ1-5, with 7 nucleotides matching TRBD1. The CDR3 is 15 amino acids. The J segment lost 1 base and the V segment lost 6 bases, leaving 6 bases of the junction unmatched. Germline CDR1 MNHEY, CDR2 SMNVEV (reference sequence). The CDR3 is CASRPTGQSNQPQHF. The CDR3 DNA is TGTGCCAGCAGACCAACGGGACAGAGCAATCAGCCCCAGCATTTT.

This clonotype was seen at least ten times. This chain joins TRBV18 and TRBJ1-1, with 8 bases matching TRBD1. CDR1 and CDR2 (germline): KGHSH, LQKENI. With 5 bases clipped from V and 4 bases from J, the junction kept 6 bases outside the gene matches. CDR3 size: 14 residues. The CDR3 is CASSRGQEATEAFF. The CDR3 DNA reads as TGTGCCAGCTCAAGGGGACAGGAGGCCACTGAAGCTTTCTTT.

The chain uses TRBV20-1 and TRBJ2-3; D may be TRBD1 or TRBD2 (5 bases each). The CDR3 is made up of 14 amino acids. Trimming cost V 5 bases and J 0 bases, with 12 bases left between them. Germline CDR1 reads DFQATT; CDR2 reads SNEGSKA (reference sequence). The DNA of the CDR3 is TGCAGTGCTCCCCGGGACGCCAGCACAGATACGCAGTATTTT. It specifies CSAPRDASTDTQYF.

This clonotype was recorded a few times. The chain recombines TRBV10-2 with TRBJ1-6, with TRBD1 identical over 7 bases. The germline V gene encodes CDR1 WSHSY and CDR2 SAAADI. V lost 6 bases and J lost 3; bases outside the gene matches: 5. The CDR3 runs to 15 residues. CDR3: CASRPTGDYNSPLHF. Written as DNA, the CDR3 is TGCGCCAGCAGGCCTACAGGGGACTATAATTCACCCCTCCACTTT.

This clonotype showed up many times. This chain uses TRBV7-8 with TRBJ1-5; perhaps TRBD1 as D (6 bases). CDR1 is SGHVS and CDR2 is FQNEAQ in the germline V gene. This CDR3 is built from 15 residues. V dropped 2 bases and J dropped 4 bases, with 12 bases sitting between them. CDR3 nucleotide sequence: TGTGCCAGCAGCTTATCGGACAGATTTAATCAGCCCCAGCATTTT. It translates to CASSLSDRFNQPQHF.

Ten or more counts support this clonotype. The V call is TRBV2, the J call TRBJ1-1; D is perhaps TRBD1 (6 bases). Trimming stripped 10 bases from V and 1 base from J, with 13 bases between. Germline V gives CDR1 SNHLY, CDR2 FYNNEI. This CDR3 spans 13 amino acids. CDR3 in DNA: TGTGCCAACGAGGCAGGGGCGAACACTGAAGCTTTCTTT. This encodes CANEAGANTEAFF.

In this sample, this clonotype turned up many times. As DNA, the CDR3 is TGTGCTAGTGGTTTGGTCACAGATACGCAGTATTTT. Its protein product is CASGLVTDTQYF. J is TRBJ2-3 and V is TRBV12-5; no clear D gene. The V gene's germline CDR1 is LGHNT and CDR2 FRNRAP. CDR3 size: 12 residues. Trimming removed 0 bases from V and 2 bases from J, with 0 bases in between.

The sample holds many counts of this clonotype. The chain recombines TRBV6-2 or TRBV6-3 with TRBJ1-1; possible D gene TRBD1, 5 bases. The CDR3 runs to 12 residues. Trimming cost V 10 bases and J 1 base, with 10 bases left between them. The germline CDR1 and CDR2 sequences are MNHEY and SVGEGT. DNA for the CDR3: TGTGCCATCCAGAGGGGGAACACTGAAGCTTTCTTT. Its protein is CAIQRGNTEAFF.

This clonotype was recorded at least ten times. The gene calls are TRBV12-3 or TRBV12-4 and TRBJ1-1; TRBD1 matches at 10 bases. The CDR3 extends over 14 amino acids. V was clipped by 5 bases and J by 11 bases; unmatched bases: 11. This CDR3 reads CASSPTGTGESAFF. CDR3 coding DNA: TGTGCCAGCAGTCCTACCGGGACAGGGGAAAGCGCTTTCTTT.

This clonotype has at least ten counts. The rearrangement joins TRBV7-9 to TRBJ1-4; D remains unclear. This CDR3 has 14 residues. Germline V lookup: CDR1 SEHNR, CDR2 FQNEAQ (reference sequence). Trimming pared 3 bases from V and 8 bases from J, leaving 13 bases between. CDR3 amino acids: CASSLTGLREKLFF. The CDR3 DNA follows: TGTGCCAGCAGCTTGACGGGTCTCCGGGAAAAACTGTTTTTT. Variable domain in full (rest from reference TRBV7-9 and TRBJ1-4): DTGVSQNPRHKITKRGQNVTFRCDPISEHNRLYWYRQTLGQGPEFLTYFQNEAQLEKSRLLSDRFSAERPKGSFSTLEIQRTEQGDSAMYLCASSLTGLREKLFFGSGTQLSVL.

The rearrangement links TRBV20-1 to TRBJ1-4; D gene ambiguous. This CDR3 region has 16 residues. The ends were cut back, 1 base at V and 4 bases at J, with 16 bases in the middle. In germline, CDR1 is DFQATT, CDR2 SNEGSKA (reference sequence). In nucleotides, the CDR3 is TGCAGTGCTAGAGGGCCGAGACGGTCGATTAATGAAAAACTGTTTTTT. It specifies CSARGPRRSINEKLFF.

This clonotype turned up a few times. The V gene is TRBV5-4, the J gene TRBJ2-3, with D uncertain. V was pared by 4 bases and J by 4 bases, with 10 bases between. Germline assignment: CDR1 SGHNT and CDR2 YYREEE (reference sequence). CDR3 length: 13 amino acids. DNA for the CDR3: TGTGCCAGCAGCCCGTGGGCGGCAGATACGCAGTATTTT. Protein product: CASSPWAADTQYF.

This clonotype has at least ten counts. The rearrangement joins TRBV11-3 to TRBJ1-2; D is unclear. The CDR3 totals 14 residues. V lost 1 base, J lost 4 bases, and 10 bases lay in between. The V gene's germline CDR1 is SGHNT and CDR2 YENEEA. The CDR3 region has the DNA TGTGCCAGCAGCTTAGGCCCGACAATCTATGGCTACACCTTC. Residues: CASSLGPTIYGYTF. The complete variable domain, with remaining parts taken from reference TRBV11-3 and TRBJ1-2, reads EAGVVQSPRYKIIEKKQPVAFWCNPISGHNTLYWYLQNLGQGPELLIRYENEEAVDDSQLPKDRFSAERLKGVDSTLKIQPAELGDSAVYLCASSLGPTIYGYTFGSGTRLTVV.

This clonotype was detected ten times or more. The CDR3 is CASSVASTDTQYF. CDR3 coding DNA: TGTGCCAGCAGTGTGGCCAGCACAGATACGCAGTATTTT. The chain links TRBV28 to TRBJ2-3; no clear D gene. Germline loops: CDR1 MDHEN, CDR2 SYDVKM. This CDR3 contains 13 residues. V was cut by 5 bases and J by 0 bases, with 6 bases left in between.

This clonotype was detected ten times or more. The chain combines TRBV18 with TRBJ1-1; weak D call: TRBD1 (5 bases). Germline V gives CDR1 KGHSH, CDR2 LQKENI. This CDR3 comprises 12 residues. The germline V and J ends were trimmed by 2 bases and 7 bases, with 8 bases remaining between them. For the CDR3, the DNA is TGTGCCAGCTCACCATCAAGGGGTGAAGCTTTCTTT. The encoded protein is CASSPSRGEAFF.

This clonotype was seen only a few times. The limits of the CDR3 on the DNA are not certain, so only TCRdb's listed CDR3 is given. This chain uses TRBV2 with TRBJ2-1; the table's D call TRBD2 went unverified against the DNA. The CDR3 spans 17 amino acids, including both terminal residues. CDR1 is SNHLY, CDR2 FYNNEI, per germline. The CDR3 loop is CASSSSRGTKYSNEQFF.

This clonotype appeared many times. The chain has TRBV7-9 and TRBJ1-4; D gene unclear. Germline V gene data show CDR1 as SEHNR and CDR2 as FQNEAQ (reference sequence). The CDR3 totals 14 residues. Trimming removed 2 bases at V and 2 bases at J, with 6 bases between. The CDR3 protein is CASSLSLTNEKLFF. The DNA of the CDR3 is TGTGCCAGCAGCTTAAGTCTGACTAATGAAAAACTGTTTTTT.

The chain employs TRBV3-1 and TRBJ1-1, with D possibly being TRBD1 (6 bases). Trimming pared 7 bases from V and 5 bases from J, leaving 14 bases between. The CDR3 is 13 residues long. From germline, CDR1 is LGHDT and CDR2 YNNKEL (reference sequence). CDR3 region: CASTLAGATEAFF. CDR3 DNA sequence: TGTGCCAGCACGCTGGCGGGGGCTACTGAAGCTTTCTTT. Full variable domain (outside the CDR3, taken from reference TRBV3-1 and TRBJ1-1): DTAVSQTPKYLVTQMGNDKSIKCEQNLGHDTMYWYKQDSKKFLKIMFSYNNKELIINETVPNRFSPKSPDKAHLNLHINSLELGDSAVYFCASTLAGATEAFFGQGTRLTVV.

This clonotype was seen at least ten times. The chain employs TRBV29-1 and TRBJ2-3; 7 nucleotides align to TRBD2. V dropped 8 bases and J dropped 5; count of bases not matched to a gene: 7. This CDR3 contains 12 residues. Germline loops: CDR1 SQVTM, CDR2 ANQGSEA. CDR3 loop: CSFRGVQDTQYF. The CDR3 nucleotides are TGCAGCTTTCGGGGGGTTCAAGATACGCAGTATTTT.

In its sample, this clonotype was seen a few times. V and J are TRBV2 and TRBJ2-5, with 10 bases matching TRBD2. The germline V gene encodes CDR1 SNHLY and CDR2 FYNNEI. Trimming cost V 2 bases and J 2 bases; bases outside gene matches: 8. The CDR3 has 17 residues. The CDR3 loop reads CASSEKSSGGPQETQYF. CDR3 DNA sequence: TGTGCCAGCAGTGAAAAGTCTAGCGGGGGACCACAAGAGACCCAGTACTTC.